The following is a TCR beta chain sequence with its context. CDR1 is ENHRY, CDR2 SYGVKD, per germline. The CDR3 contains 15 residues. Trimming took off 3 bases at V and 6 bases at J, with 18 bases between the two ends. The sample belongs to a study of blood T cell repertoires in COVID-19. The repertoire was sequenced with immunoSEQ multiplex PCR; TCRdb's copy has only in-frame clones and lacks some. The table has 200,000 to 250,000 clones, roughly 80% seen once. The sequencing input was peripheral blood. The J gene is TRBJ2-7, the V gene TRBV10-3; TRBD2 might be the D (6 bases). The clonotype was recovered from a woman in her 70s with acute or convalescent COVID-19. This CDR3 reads CAISDPGTGPSEQYF. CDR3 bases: TGTGCCATCAGTGATCCCGGGACTGGCCCCTCCGAGCAGTACTTC.